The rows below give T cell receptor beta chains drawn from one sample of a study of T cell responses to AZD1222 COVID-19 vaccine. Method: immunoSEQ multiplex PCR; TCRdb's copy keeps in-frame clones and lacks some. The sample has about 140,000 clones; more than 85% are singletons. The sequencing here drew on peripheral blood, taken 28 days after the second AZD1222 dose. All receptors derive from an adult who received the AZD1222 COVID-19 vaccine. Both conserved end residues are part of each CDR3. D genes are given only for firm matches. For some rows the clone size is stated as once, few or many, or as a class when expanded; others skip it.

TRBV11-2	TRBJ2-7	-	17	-	TGTGCCAGCAGCTTAGGACAGCGCGGGCCCAGCTCCTACGAGCAGTACTTC	CASSLGQRGPSSYEQYF
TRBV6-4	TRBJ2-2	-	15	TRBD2	TGTGCCAGCAGCAGGACTAGCGGGGCTACCGGGGAGCTGTTTTTT	CASSRTSGATGELFF
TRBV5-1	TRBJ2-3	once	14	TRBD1	TGCGCCAGCAGCATACAGGGGGAAGTGGATACGCAGTATTTT	CASSIQGEVDTQYF
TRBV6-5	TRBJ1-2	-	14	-	TGTGCCAGCAGTTACGGACAGTCTAACTATGGCTACACCTTC	CASSYGQSNYGYTF
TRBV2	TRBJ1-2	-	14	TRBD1	TGTGCCAGCAGTCTACCGGGACAGGGTTTGGGCTACACCTTC	CASSLPGQGLGYTF
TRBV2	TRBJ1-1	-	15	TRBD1	TGTGCCAGCAGTGAGGGAAGGACAGGGAACACTGAAGCTTTCTTT	CASSEGRTGNTEAFF
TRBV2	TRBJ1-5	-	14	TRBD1	TGTGCCAGCTCAGAGGGGGACAGGGGCCAGCCCCAGCATTTT	CASSEGDRGQPQHF
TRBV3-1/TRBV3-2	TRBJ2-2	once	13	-	TGTGCCAGCAGCCAAGAGGTCTCCGGGGAGCTGTTTTTT	CASSQEVSGELFF
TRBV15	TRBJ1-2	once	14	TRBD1	TGTGCCACCAGACAGGACAGGGCAGGCTATGGCTACACCTTC	CATRQDRAGYGYTF
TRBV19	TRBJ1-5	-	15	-	TGTGCCAGTAGTATCCGAATTGGAGCCGGACAGCCCCAGCATTTT	CASSIRIGAGQPQHF
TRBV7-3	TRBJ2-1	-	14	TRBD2	TGTGCCAGCAGCTTAACGGGGACTAGCGGGAGTATATTCTTC	CASSLTGTSGSIFF
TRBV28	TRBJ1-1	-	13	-	TGTGCCAGCATCCGGGATCGTTACACTGAAGCTTTCTTT	CASIRDRYTEAFF
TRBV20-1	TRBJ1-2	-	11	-	TGCAGTGCTAGGACCCACGATGGCTACACCTTC	CSARTHDGYTF
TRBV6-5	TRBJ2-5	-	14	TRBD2	TGTGCCAGCAGTTACGGGGGGGTCCGAGAGACCCAGTACTTC	CASSYGGVRETQYF
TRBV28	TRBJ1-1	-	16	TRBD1	TGTGCCAGCAGTTCCCCCCGGACAGGGGGCGACACTGAAGCTTTCTTT	CASSSPRTGGDTEAFF
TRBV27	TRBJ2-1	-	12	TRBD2	TGTGCCAGCAGTCCAGCGGGAGGTGAGCAGTTCTTC	CASSPAGGEQFF
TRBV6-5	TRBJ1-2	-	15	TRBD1	TGTGCCAGCAGTTACTCGAAGAGGGGGCTCTATGGCTACACCTTC	CASSYSKRGLYGYTF
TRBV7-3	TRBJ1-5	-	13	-	TGTGCCAGCAGCCCCACCGGGAATCAGCCCCAGCATTTT	CASSPTGNQPQHF
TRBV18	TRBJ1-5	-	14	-	TGTGCCAGCTCACCGGAAAGTGCTGATCAGCCCCAGCATTTT	CASSPESADQPQHF
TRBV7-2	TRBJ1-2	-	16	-	TGTGCCAGCAGCCCGCCGGGACTGAAGGAGGGCTATGGCTACACCTTC	CASSPPGLKEGYGYTF
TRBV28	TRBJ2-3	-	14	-	TGTGCCAGCAGTACCCCGGGACGCACAGATACGCAGTATTTT	CASSTPGRTDTQYF
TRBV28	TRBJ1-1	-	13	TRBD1	TGTGCCAGCACGAGACAGGGCCGGACTGAAGCTTTCTTT	CASTRQGRTEAFF
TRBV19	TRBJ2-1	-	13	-	TGTGCCAGTAGTTCGCGGACCCAGCGTGAGCAGTTCTTC	CASSSRTQREQFF
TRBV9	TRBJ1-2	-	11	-	TGTGCCAGCAGCGCCTTCTATGGCTACACCTTC	CASSAFYGYTF
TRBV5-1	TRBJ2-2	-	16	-	TGCGCCAGCAGCTTCACGCTGATCAGGGAGTCCGGGGAGCTGTTTTTT	CASSFTLIRESGELFF
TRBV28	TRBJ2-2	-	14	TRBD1	TGTGCCAGCAGGGGGACAGCGAACACCGGGGAGCTGTTTTTT	CASRGTANTGELFF
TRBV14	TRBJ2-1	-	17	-	TGTGCCAGCAGCCAAGACCGTAGCGATCGCCTTCGGGATGAGCAGTTCTTC	CASSQDRSDRLRDEQFF
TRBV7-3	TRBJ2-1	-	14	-	TGTGCCAGCAGCTTATCAAGGGAGAACAATGAGCAGTTCTTC	CASSLSRENNEQFF
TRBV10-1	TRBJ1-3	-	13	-	TGCGCCACTGGACCAAGCTCTGGAAACACCATATATTTT	CATGPSSGNTIYF
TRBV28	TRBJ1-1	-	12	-	TGTGCCAGTTCGGAGATGAACACTGAAGCTTTCTTT	CASSEMNTEAFF
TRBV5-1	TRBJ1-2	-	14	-	TGCGCCAGCAGCTTGGGCTACAGGGAAGATGGCTACACCTTC	CASSLGYREDGYTF
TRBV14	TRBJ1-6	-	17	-	TGTGCCAGCAGCCAAGATAAGGGGCACGGAATCCTTTCACCCCTCCACTTT	CASSQDKGHGILSPLHF
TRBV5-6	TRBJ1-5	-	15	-	TGTGCCAGCAGCTTGGGGCCAGAGCGGGGGCAGCCCCAGCATTTT	CASSLGPERGQPQHF
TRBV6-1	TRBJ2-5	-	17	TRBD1	TGTGCCAGCAGTGAAGTAAAGGTGGAGACAGGGGGAGAGACCCAGTACTTC	CASSEVKVETGGETQYF
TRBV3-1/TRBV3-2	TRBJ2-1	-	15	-	TGTGCCAGCAGCCAAGACATACTTAACTACAATGAGCAGTTCTTC	CASSQDILNYNEQFF
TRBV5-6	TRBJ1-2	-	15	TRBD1	TGTGCCAGCAGCTTCCGGGGACAGGGAGAATATGGCTACACCTTC	CASSFRGQGEYGYTF
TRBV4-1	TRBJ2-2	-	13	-	TGCGCCAGCGGGACTCCTAACACCGGGGAGCTGTTTTTT	CASGTPNTGELFF
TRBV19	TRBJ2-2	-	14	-	TGTGCCAGTAAGAACACGGCGAACACCGGGGAGCTGTTTTTT	CASKNTANTGELFF
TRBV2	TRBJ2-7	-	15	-	TGTGCCAGCAGTGGAGGGATTAGGGGCGTTGACGAGCAGTACTTC	CASSGGIRGVDEQYF